This is a list of T cell receptor beta chains from one sample in a study of OX40 agonist ivuxolimab in advanced cancers. Assay used: immunoSEQ multiplex PCR; TCRdb lists only in-frame clones, some missing. The table lists about 24,000 clones, 84% of them singletons, with roughly 17% in the top ten. The sequenced sample was CD4+ or CD8+ T cells sorted from blood, obtained in a trial of the OX40 agonist ivuxolimab. These receptor sequences come from an adult with an advanced solid tumor such as melanoma, head and neck, liver or kidney cancer. CDR3s include the opening cysteine and the closing phenylalanine or tryptophan. A D gene is named only where the DNA matches it firmly. Clone size appears in some rows only: once, few, many, or a class for an expanded clone.

V: TRBV9; length: 16; size: -; J: TRBJ1-3; D: -; CDR3: CASSVLAGTAGNTIYF; DNA: TGTGCCAGCAGCGTTTTGGCAGGGACTGCTGGAAACACCATATATTTT
V: TRBV19; length: 13; size: -; J: TRBJ1-2; D: -; CDR3: CASRDRARNGYTF; DNA: TGTGCCAGTAGGGACAGAGCTCGGAATGGCTACACCTTC
V: TRBV7-6; length: 13; size: -; J: TRBJ2-3; D: -; CDR3: CASSTRGGDTQYF; DNA: TGTGCCAGCAGCACGCGAGGGGGAGATACGCAGTATTTT
V: TRBV30; length: 13; size: -; J: TRBJ2-7; D: TRBD2; CDR3: CAWSGLAGVEQYF; DNA: TGTGCCTGGTCGGGACTAGCGGGAGTCGAGCAGTACTTC
V: TRBV19; length: 14; size: few; J: TRBJ2-7; D: TRBD1; CDR3: CASSDRGTSYEQYF; DNA: TGTGCCAGTAGTGACAGGGGGACATCCTACGAGCAGTACTTC
V: TRBV4-3; length: 13; size: -; J: TRBJ2-1; D: TRBD2; CDR3: CASSRSGDNEQFF; DNA: TGCGCCAGCAGCCGCAGCGGGGACAATGAGCAGTTCTTC
V: TRBV6-6; length: 13; size: few; J: TRBJ1-1; D: -; CDR3: CASSSRRNTEAFF; DNA: TGTGCCAGCAGTTCCAGACGGAACACTGAAGCTTTCTTT
V: TRBV7-9; length: 14; size: -; J: TRBJ2-5; D: -; CDR3: CASSSGNVAETQYF; DNA: TGTGCCAGCAGCTCGGGAAATGTGGCGGAGACCCAGTACTTC
V: TRBV4-1; length: 16; size: -; J: TRBJ1-5; D: -; CDR3: CASSQAITYSNQPQHF; DNA: TGCGCCAGCAGCCAAGCAATAACCTATAGCAATCAGCCCCAGCATTTT
V: TRBV4-3; length: 16; size: -; J: TRBJ2-1; D: -; CDR3: CASSQERAVSYNEQFF; DNA: TGCGCCAGCAGCCAAGAGCGAGCGGTCTCCTACAATGAGCAGTTCTTC
V: TRBV6-5; length: 14; size: -; J: TRBJ1-1; D: TRBD1; CDR3: CASSSGQGVAEAFF; DNA: TGTGCCAGCAGTTCGGGACAGGGGGTAGCTGAAGCTTTCTTT
V: TRBV5-4; length: 13; size: -; J: TRBJ2-1; D: -; CDR3: CASSLRGPNEQFF; DNA: TGTGCCAGCAGCTTGCGAGGGCCTAATGAGCAGTTCTTC
V: TRBV5-4; length: 15; size: -; J: TRBJ1-1; D: TRBD1; CDR3: CASSSAGTGANEAFF; DNA: TGTGCCAGCAGTTCGGCCGGGACAGGGGCCAATGAAGCTTTCTTT
V: TRBV27; length: 15; size: -; J: TRBJ1-2; D: -; CDR3: CASSPRGRPYYGYTF; DNA: TGTGCCAGCAGTCCACGGGGAAGACCGTACTATGGCTACACCTTC
V: TRBV6-6; length: 16; size: -; J: TRBJ2-5; D: -; CDR3: CASSYWAGRLGETQYF; DNA: TGTGCCAGCAGTTACTGGGCAGGGAGATTGGGAGAGACCCAGTACTTC
V: TRBV5-4; length: 14; size: few; J: TRBJ1-2; D: -; CDR3: CASSLERSFYGYTF; DNA: TGTGCCAGCAGCTTGGAGCGGAGCTTCTATGGCTACACCTTC
V: TRBV5-4; length: 13; size: -; J: TRBJ2-7; D: TRBD1; CDR3: CASSWDRVHEQYF; DNA: TGTGCCAGCAGCTGGGACAGGGTCCACGAGCAGTACTTC
V: TRBV5-1; length: 14; size: -; J: TRBJ1-1; D: TRBD1; CDR3: CASSLTTGGSEAFF; DNA: TGCGCCAGCAGCTTGACGACAGGGGGCTCTGAAGCTTTCTTT
V: TRBV6-5; length: 16; size: -; J: TRBJ2-3; D: -; CDR3: CASSYSRISSTDTQYF; DNA: TGTGCCAGCAGTTACTCGAGGATCTCTAGCACAGATACGCAGTATTTT
V: TRBV5-1; length: 17; size: -; J: TRBJ2-3; D: -; CDR3: CASSLEVSGGRTDTQYF; DNA: TGCGCCAGCAGCTTGGAGGTGTCGGGGGGCCGCACAGATACGCAGTATTTT
V: TRBV20-1; length: 11; size: -; J: TRBJ2-1; D: -; CDR3: CSARVVDEQFF; DNA: TGCAGTGCTAGAGTAGTGGATGAGCAGTTCTTC
V: TRBV11-3; length: 15; size: -; J: TRBJ2-3; D: -; CDR3: CASSAQGEGTDTQYF; DNA: TGTGCCAGCAGCGCACAGGGAGAGGGCACAGATACGCAGTATTTT
V: TRBV7-1; length: 16; size: -; J: TRBJ2-7; D: TRBD1; CDR3: CASSLTAGTGSYEQYF; DNA: TGTGCCAGCAGCCTAACCGCCGGGACAGGATCCTACGAGCAGTACTTC
V: TRBV18; length: 13; size: few; J: TRBJ1-5; D: -; CDR3: CASSPLNNQPQHF; DNA: TGTGCCAGCTCACCACTAAACAATCAGCCCCAGCATTTT
V: TRBV29-1; length: 13; size: -; J: TRBJ1-6; D: -; CDR3: CSVEVGANSPLHF; DNA: TGCAGCGTTGAAGTGGGGGCTAATTCACCCCTCCACTTT
V: TRBV7-9; length: 19; size: -; J: TRBJ2-7; D: TRBD2; CDR3: CASSLAPLAGGYLRFEQYF; DNA: TGTGCCAGCAGCTTAGCTCCACTAGCGGGGGGCTACCTACGATTTGAGCAGTACTTC
V: TRBV7-2; length: 13; size: -; J: TRBJ2-3; D: -; CDR3: CASSLPSTDTQYF; DNA: TGTGCCAGCAGCTTACCAAGCACAGATACGCAGTATTTT
V: TRBV7-9; length: 16; size: once; J: TRBJ2-7; D: TRBD1; CDR3: CASSGSRDRARSEQYF; DNA: TGTGCCAGCAGCGGATCGCGGGACAGGGCCAGGTCCGAGCAGTACTTC
V: TRBV5-1; length: 14; size: -; J: TRBJ1-1; D: -; CDR3: CASSPFLGNTEAFF; DNA: TGCGCCAGCAGCCCGTTTCTGGGGAACACTGAAGCTTTCTTT
V: TRBV5-6; length: 14; size: -; J: TRBJ2-5; D: TRBD1; CDR3: CASSQGQGQETQYF; DNA: TGTGCCAGCAGCCAGGGACAGGGACAAGAGACCCAGTACTTC
V: TRBV2; length: 15; size: -; J: TRBJ2-5; D: TRBD1; CDR3: CASSPPTTGRETQYF; DNA: TGTGCCAGCAGCCCGCCAACGACAGGGAGAGAGACCCAGTACTTC
V: TRBV5-1; length: 15; size: once; J: TRBJ1-1; D: -; CDR3: CASKSGGGMNTEAFF; DNA: TGCGCCAGCAAATCCGGGGGAGGCATGAACACTGAAGCTTTCTTT
V: TRBV6-5; length: 13; size: -; J: TRBJ1-6; D: -; CDR3: CASKPATPSPLHF; DNA: TGTGCCAGCAAACCGGCGACACCTTCACCCCTCCACTTT
V: TRBV20-1; length: 11; size: -; J: TRBJ2-5; D: -; CDR3: CSALVLETQYF; DNA: TGCAGTGCCCTTGTCCTCGAGACCCAGTACTTC
V: TRBV6-4; length: 15; size: -; J: TRBJ2-4; D: -; CDR3: CASSDPPGAKNIQYF; DNA: TGTGCCAGCAGTGACCCGCCTGGGGCCAAAAACATTCAGTACTTC
V: TRBV5-4; length: 14; size: -; J: TRBJ2-1; D: TRBD2; CDR3: CASSLPSGSREQFF; DNA: TGTGCCAGCAGCTTACCTAGCGGGAGTCGGGAGCAGTTCTTC
V: TRBV4-2; length: 14; size: -; J: TRBJ2-1; D: TRBD2; CDR3: CASKGGRAGDEQFF; DNA: TGTGCCAGCAAGGGCGGGAGGGCCGGAGATGAGCAGTTCTTC
V: TRBV29-1; length: 15; size: -; J: TRBJ2-2; D: TRBD2; CDR3: CSVEPAGGPTGELFF; DNA: TGCAGCGTGGAGCCAGCGGGAGGGCCGACCGGGGAGCTGTTTTTT
V: TRBV7-3; length: 13; size: -; J: TRBJ1-6; D: -; CDR3: CASSSRQNSPLHF; DNA: TGTGCCAGCAGCTCGCGACAGAATTCACCCCTCCACTTT
V: TRBV9; length: 14; size: -; J: TRBJ2-3; D: -; CDR3: CASSVTMDADTQYF; DNA: TGTGCCAGCAGCGTAACGATGGACGCCGATACGCAGTATTTT
V: TRBV13; length: 14; size: -; J: TRBJ2-1; D: -; CDR3: CASGDLGGGNEQFF; DNA: TGTGCCAGCGGTGATCTGGGTGGGGGCAATGAGCAGTTCTTC
V: TRBV7-2; length: 15; size: once; J: TRBJ2-1; D: TRBD2; CDR3: CASSQTSGVYNEQFF; DNA: TGTGCCAGCAGCCAGACTAGCGGGGTATACAATGAGCAGTTCTTC
V: TRBV7-8; length: 14; size: medium-sized; J: TRBJ1-3; D: -; CDR3: CASSFGEAGNTIYF; DNA: TGTGCCAGCAGCTTCGGAGAAGCTGGAAACACCATATATTTT